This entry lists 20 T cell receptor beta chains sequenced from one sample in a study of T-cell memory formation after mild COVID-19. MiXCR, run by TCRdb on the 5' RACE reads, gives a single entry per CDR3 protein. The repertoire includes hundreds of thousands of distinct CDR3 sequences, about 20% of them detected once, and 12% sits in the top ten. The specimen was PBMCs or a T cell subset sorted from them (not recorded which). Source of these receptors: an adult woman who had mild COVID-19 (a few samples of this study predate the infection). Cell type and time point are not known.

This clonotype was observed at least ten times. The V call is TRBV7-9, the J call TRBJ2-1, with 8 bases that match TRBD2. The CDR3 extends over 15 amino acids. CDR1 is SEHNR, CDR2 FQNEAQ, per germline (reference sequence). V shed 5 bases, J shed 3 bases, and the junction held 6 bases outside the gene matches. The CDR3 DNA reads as TGTGCCAGCAGCGTCCATAGCGGGGTCTACAATGAGCAGTTCTTC. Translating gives CASSVHSGVYNEQFF.

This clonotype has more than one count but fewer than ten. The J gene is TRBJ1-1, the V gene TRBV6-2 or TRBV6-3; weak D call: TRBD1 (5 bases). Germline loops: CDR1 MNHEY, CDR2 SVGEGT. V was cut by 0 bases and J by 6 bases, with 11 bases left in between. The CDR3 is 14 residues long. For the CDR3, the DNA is TGTGCCAGCAGTTACTCAGGGGACGAGGCTGAAGCTTTCTTT. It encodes CASSYSGDEAEAFF.

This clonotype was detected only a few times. As DNA, the CDR3 is TGTGCCAGCTACGGATGGGGAACTTGGAAAAACACCATATATTTT. Translated, it gives CASYGWGTWKNTIYF. This chain joins TRBV2 and TRBJ1-3; D is undetermined. V dropped 8 bases and J dropped 6 bases, with 20 bases sitting between them. There are 15 residues in the CDR3. Per germline, CDR1 SNHLY and CDR2 FYNNEI.

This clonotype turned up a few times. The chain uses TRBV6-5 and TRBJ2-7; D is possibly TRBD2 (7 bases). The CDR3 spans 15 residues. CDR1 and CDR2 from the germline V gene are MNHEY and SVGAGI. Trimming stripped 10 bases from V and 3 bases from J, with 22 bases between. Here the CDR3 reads CATARGAAENYEQYF. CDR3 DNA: TGTGCCACAGCTCGGGGGGCCGCAGAAAACTACGAGCAGTACTTC.

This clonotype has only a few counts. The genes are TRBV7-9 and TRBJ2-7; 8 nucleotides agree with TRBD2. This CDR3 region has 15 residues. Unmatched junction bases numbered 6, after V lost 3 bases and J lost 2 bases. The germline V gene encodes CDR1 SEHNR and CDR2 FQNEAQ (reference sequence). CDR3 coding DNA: TGTGCCAGCAGCTTGCGGACTAGCCATCCCTACGAGCAGTACTTC. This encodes CASSLRTSHPYEQYF.

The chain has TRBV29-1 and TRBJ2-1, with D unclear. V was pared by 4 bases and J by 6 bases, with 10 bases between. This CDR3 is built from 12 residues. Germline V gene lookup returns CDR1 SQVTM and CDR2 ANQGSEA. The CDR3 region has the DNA TGCAGCGTTGGGTCCCGAGGCAATGAGCAGTTCTTC. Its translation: CSVGSRGNEQFF.

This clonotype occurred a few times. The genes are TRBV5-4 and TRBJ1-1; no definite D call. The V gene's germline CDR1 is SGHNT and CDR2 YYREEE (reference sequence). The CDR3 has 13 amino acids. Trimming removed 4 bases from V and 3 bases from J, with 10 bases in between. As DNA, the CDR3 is TGTGCCAGCAGCAGTTACAGCTACACTGAAGCTTTCTTT. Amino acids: CASSSYSYTEAFF. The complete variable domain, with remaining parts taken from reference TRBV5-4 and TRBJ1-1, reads ETGVTQSPTHLIKTRGQQVTLRCSSQSGHNTVSWYQQALGQGPQFIFQYYREEENGRGNFPPRFSGLQFPNYSSELNVNALELDDSALYLCASSSYSYTEAFFGQGTRLTVV.

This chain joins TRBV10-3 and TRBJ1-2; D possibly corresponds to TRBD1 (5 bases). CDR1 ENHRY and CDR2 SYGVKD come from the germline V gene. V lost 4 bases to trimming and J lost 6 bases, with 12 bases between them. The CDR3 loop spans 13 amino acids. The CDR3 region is CAISVSGTNGYTF. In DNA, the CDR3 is TGTGCCATCAGTGTTTCCGGGACTAATGGCTACACCTTC.

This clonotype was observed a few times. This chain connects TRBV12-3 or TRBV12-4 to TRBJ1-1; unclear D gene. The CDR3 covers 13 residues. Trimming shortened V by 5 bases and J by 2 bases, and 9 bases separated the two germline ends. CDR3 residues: CASSKGINTEAFF. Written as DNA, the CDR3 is TGTGCCAGCAGTAAAGGGATAAACACTGAAGCTTTCTTT.

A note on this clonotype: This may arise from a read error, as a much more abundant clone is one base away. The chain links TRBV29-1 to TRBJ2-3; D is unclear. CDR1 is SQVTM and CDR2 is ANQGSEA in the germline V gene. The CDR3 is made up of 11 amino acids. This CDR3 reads CSVDFTDRQYF. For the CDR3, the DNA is TGCAGCGTTGATTTCACAGATAGGCAGTATTTT.

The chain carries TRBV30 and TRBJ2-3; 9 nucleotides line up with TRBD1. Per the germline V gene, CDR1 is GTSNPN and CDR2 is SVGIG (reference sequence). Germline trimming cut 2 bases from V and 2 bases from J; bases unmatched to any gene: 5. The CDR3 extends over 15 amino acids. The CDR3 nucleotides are TGTGCCTGGAGTAACGGGGACAGGGACACAGATACGCAGTATTTT. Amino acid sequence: CAWSNGDRDTDTQYF. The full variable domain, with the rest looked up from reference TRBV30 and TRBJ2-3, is SQTIHQWPATLVQPVGSPLSLECTVEGTSNPNLYWYRQAAGRGLQLLFYSVGIGQISSEVPQNLSASRPQDRQFILSSKKLLLSDSGFYLCAWSNGDRDTDTQYFGPGTRLTVL.

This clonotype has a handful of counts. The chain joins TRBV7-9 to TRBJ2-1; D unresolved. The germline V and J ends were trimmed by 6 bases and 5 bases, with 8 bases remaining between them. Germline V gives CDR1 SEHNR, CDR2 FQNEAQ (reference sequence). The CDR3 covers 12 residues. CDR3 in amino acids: CASSHADNEQFF. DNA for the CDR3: TGTGCCAGCAGTCACGCCGACAATGAGCAGTTCTTC.

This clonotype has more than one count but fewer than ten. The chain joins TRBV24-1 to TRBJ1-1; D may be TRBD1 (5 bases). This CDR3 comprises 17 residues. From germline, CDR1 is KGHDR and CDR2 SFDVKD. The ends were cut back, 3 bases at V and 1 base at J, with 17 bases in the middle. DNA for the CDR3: TGTGCCACCAGTGATCCACCACTTGGGGGGGAGAACACTGAAGCTTTCTTT. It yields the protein CATSDPPLGGENTEAFF.

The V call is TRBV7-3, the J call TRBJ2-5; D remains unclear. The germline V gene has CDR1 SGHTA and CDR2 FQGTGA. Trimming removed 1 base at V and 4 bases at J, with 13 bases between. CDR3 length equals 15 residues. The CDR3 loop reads CASSLRAEWRETQYF. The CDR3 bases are TGTGCCAGCAGCTTAAGGGCAGAATGGCGAGAGACCCAGTACTTC.

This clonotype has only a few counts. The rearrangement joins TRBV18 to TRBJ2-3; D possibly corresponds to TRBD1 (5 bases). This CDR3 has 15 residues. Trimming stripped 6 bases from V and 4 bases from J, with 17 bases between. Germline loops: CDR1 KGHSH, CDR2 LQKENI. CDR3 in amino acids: CASSLGRARADTQYF. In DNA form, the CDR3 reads TGTGCCAGCTCCCTCGGAAGGGCCAGGGCAGATACGCAGTATTTT.

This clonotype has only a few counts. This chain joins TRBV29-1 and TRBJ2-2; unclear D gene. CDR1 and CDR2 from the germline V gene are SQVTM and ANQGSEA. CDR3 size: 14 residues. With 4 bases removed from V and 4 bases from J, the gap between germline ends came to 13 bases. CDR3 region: CSVVGRSITGELFF. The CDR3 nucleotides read TGCAGCGTTGTGGGCAGATCTATCACCGGGGAGCTGTTTTTT.

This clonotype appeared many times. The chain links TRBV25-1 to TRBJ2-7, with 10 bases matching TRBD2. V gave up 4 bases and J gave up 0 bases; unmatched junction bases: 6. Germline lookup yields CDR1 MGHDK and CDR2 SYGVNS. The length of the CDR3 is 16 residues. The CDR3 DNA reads TGTGCCAGCAGTGCCTCGACTAGCGGGTTCTCCTACGAGCAGTACTTC. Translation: CASSASTSGFSYEQYF.

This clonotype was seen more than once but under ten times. CDR3 region: CASSQGSRRVNEQFF. CDR3 in DNA: TGCGCCAGCAGCCAAGGGTCCCGCAGGGTCAATGAGCAGTTCTTC. The chain carries TRBV4-1 and TRBJ2-1; D is perhaps TRBD1 (5 bases). Trimming took 1 base from V and 6 from J, leaving 13 bases between them. Per the germline V gene, CDR1 is MGHRA and CDR2 is YSYEKL. The CDR3 runs 15 residues.

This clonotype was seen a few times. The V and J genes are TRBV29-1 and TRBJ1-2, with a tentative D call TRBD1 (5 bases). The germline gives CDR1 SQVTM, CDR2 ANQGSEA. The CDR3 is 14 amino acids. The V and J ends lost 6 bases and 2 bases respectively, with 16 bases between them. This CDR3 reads CSVPTGLKNYGYTF. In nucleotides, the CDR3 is TGCAGCGTGCCAACAGGCCTAAAAAACTATGGCTACACCTTC.

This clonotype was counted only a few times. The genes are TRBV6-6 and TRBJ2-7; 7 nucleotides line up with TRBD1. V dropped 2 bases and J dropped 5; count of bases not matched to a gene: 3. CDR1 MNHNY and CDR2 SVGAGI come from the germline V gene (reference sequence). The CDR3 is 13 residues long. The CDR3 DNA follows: TGTGCCAGCAGTTACCCCGACAGGGACGAGCAGTACTTC. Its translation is CASSYPDRDEQYF.